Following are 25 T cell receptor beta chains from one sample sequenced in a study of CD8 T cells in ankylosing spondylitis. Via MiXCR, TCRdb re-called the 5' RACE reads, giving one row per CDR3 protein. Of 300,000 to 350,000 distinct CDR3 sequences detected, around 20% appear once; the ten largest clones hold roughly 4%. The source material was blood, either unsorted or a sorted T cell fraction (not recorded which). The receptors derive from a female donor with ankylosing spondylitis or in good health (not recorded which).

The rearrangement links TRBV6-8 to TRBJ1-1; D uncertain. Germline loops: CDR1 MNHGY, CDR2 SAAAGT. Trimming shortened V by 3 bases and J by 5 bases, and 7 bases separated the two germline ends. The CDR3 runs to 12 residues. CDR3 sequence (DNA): TGTGCCAGCAGTTATAAAGGAACTGAAGCTTTCTTT. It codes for CASSYKGTEAFF.

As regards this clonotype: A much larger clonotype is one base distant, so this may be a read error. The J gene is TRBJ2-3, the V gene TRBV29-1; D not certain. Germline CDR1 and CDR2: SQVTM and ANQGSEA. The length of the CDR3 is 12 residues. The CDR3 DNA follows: TGCAGCGTTGTCCACCCCACAGATAAGCAGTATTTT. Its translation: CSVVHPTDKQYF.

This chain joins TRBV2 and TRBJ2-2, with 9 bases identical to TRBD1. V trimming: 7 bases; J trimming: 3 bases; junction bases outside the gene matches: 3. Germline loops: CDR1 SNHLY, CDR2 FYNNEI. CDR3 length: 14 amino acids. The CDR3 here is CASNTGGYTGELFF. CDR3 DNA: TGTGCCAGCAATACAGGGGGCTACACCGGGGAGCTGTTTTTT.

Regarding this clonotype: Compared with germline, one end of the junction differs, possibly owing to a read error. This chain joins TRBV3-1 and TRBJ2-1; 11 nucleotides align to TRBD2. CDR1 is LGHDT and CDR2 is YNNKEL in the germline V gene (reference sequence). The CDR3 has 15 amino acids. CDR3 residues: CGSSQVLAGENEQFF. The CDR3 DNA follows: TGTGGCAGCAGCCAAGTACTAGCGGGAGAAAATGAGCAGTTCTTC.

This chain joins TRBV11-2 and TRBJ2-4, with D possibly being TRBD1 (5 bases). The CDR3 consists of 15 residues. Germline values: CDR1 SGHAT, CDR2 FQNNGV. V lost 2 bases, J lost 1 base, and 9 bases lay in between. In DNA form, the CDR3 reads TGTGCCAGCAGCTTACCAGGGTCCGCCAAAAACATTCAGTACTTC. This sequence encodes CASSLPGSAKNIQYF.

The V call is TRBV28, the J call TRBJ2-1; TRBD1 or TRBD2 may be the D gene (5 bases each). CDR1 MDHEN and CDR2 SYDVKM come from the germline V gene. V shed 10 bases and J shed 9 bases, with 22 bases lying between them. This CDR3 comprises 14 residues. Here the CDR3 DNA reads TGTGCCACCAAAAGTACCGTGGGGGTGGGTGAGCAGTTCTTC. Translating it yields CATKSTVGVGEQFF.

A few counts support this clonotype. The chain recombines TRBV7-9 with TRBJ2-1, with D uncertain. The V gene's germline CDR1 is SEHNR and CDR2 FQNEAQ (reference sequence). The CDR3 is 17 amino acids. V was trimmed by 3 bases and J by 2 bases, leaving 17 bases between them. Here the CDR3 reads CASSLTQGSETYNEQFF. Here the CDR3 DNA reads TGTGCCAGCAGCTTGACTCAAGGGTCCGAGACCTACAATGAGCAGTTCTTC.

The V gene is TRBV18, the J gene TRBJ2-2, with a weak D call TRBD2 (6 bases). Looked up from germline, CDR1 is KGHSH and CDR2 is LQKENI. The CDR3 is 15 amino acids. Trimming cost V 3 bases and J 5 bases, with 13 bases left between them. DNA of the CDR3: TGTGCCAGCTCACCGTCCCGCGGGGAGACCGGGGAGCTGTTTTTT. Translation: CASSPSRGETGELFF.

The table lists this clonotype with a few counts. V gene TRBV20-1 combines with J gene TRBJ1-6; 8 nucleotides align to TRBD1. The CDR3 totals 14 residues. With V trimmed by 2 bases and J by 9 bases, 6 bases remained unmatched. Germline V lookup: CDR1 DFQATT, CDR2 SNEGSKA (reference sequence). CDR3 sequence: CSARQDRAASPLHF. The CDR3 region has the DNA TGCAGTGCTAGACAGGACAGGGCGGCTTCACCCCTCCACTTT.

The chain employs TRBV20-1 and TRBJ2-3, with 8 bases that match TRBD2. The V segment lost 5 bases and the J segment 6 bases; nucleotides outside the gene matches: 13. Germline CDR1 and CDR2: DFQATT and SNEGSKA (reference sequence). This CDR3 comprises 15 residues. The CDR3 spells CSALLSSGWADTQYF. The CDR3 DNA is TGCAGTGCTCTCCTTTCTAGCGGGTGGGCGGATACGCAGTATTTT.

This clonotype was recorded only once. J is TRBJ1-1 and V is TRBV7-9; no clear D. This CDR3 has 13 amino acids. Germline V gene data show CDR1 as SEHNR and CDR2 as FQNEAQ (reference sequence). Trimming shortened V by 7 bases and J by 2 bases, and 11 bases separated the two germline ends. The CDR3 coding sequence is TGTGCCAGCACTGTGGGCACCAACACTGAAGCTTTCTTT. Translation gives CASTVGTNTEAFF.

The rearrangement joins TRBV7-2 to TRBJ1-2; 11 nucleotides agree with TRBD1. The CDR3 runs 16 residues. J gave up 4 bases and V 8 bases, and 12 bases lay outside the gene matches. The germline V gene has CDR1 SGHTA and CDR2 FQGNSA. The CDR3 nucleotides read TGTGCCAGCCCAGGACAGGGGGCGTTCGACGGCTATGGCTACACCTTC. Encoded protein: CASPGQGAFDGYGYTF.

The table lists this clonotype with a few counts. The CDR3 here is CASSFRDRGSHEQYF. CDR3 sequence (DNA): TGTGCCAGCAGCTTCCGGGACAGGGGTTCACACGAGCAGTACTTC. V gene TRBV7-8 combines with J gene TRBJ2-7; 10 bases are shared with TRBD1. With V trimmed by 3 bases and J by 5 bases, 7 bases remained unmatched. The length of the CDR3 is 15 residues. Per the germline V gene, CDR1 is SGHVS and CDR2 is FQNEAQ.

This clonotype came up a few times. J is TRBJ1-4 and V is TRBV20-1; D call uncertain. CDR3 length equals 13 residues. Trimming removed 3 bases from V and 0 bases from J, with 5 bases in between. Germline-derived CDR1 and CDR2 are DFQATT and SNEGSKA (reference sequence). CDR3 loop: CSASGPTNEKLFF. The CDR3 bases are TGCAGTGCTAGTGGACCAACTAATGAAAAACTGTTTTTT.

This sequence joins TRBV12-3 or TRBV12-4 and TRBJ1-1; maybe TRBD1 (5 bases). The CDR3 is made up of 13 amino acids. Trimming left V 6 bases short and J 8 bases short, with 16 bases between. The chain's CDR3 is CASRPGFSDEAFF. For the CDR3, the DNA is TGTGCCAGCAGGCCAGGGTTTTCCGACGAAGCTTTCTTT.

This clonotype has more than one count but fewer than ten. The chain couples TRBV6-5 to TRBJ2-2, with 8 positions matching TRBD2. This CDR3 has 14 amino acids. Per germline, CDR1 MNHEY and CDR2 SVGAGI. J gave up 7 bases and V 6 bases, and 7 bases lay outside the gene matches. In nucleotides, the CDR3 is TGTGCCAGCAGCTGGACTAGCTTCAGCGGGGAGCTGTTTTTT. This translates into CASSWTSFSGELFF.

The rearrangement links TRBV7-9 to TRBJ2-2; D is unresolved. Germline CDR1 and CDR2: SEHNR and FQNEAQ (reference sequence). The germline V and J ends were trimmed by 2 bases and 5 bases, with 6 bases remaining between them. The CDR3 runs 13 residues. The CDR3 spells CASSLPKTGELFF. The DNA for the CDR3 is TGTGCCAGCAGCTTACCTAAGACCGGGGAGCTGTTTTTT. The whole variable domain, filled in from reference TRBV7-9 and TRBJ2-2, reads DTGVSQNPRHKITKRGQNVTFRCDPISEHNRLYWYRQTLGQGPEFLTYFQNEAQLEKSRLLSDRFSAERPKGSFSTLEIQRTEQGDSAMYLCASSLPKTGELFFGEGSRLTVL.

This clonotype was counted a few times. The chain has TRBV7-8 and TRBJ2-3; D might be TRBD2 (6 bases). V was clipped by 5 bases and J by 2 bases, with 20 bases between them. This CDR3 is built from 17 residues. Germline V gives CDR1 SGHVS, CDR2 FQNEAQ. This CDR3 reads CASSPRILARNTDTQYF. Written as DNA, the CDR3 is TGTGCCAGCAGCCCGAGAATTCTAGCGAGGAACACAGATACGCAGTATTTT.

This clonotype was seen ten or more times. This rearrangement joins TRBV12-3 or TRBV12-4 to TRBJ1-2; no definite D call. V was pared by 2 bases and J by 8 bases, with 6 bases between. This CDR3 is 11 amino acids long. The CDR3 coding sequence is TGTGCCAGCAGTTTATTAATCGGCTACACCTTC. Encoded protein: CASSLLIGYTF.

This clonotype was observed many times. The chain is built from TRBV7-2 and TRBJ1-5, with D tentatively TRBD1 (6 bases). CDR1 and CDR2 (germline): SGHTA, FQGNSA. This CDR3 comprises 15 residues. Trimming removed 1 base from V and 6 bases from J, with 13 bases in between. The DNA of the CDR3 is TGTGCCAGCAGCTTAGTTGGGGACACACGTCAGCCCCAGCATTTT. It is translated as CASSLVGDTRQPQHF.

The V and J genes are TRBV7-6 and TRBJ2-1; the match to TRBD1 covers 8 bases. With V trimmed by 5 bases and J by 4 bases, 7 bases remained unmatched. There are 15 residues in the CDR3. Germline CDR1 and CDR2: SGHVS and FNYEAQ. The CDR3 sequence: CASSRGQGQYNEQFF. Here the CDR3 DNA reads TGTGCCAGCAGCCGTGGACAGGGTCAGTACAATGAGCAGTTCTTC.

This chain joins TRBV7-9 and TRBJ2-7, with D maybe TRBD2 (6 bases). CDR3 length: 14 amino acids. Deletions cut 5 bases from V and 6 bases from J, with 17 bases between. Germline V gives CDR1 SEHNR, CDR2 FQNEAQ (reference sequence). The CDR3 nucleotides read TGTGCCAGCAGCCGGGGAGGTCTCAGCGGCGAGCAGTACTTC. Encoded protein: CASSRGGLSGEQYF.

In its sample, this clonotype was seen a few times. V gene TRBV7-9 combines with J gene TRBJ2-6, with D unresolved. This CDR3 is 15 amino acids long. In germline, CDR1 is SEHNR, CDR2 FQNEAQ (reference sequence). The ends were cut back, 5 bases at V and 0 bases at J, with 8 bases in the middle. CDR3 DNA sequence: TGTGCCAGCAGCCGAGATTTCTCTGGGGCCAACGTCCTGACTTTC. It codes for CASSRDFSGANVLTF.

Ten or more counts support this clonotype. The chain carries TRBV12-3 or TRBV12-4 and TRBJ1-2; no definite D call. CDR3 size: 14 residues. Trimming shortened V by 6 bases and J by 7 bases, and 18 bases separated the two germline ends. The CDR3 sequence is CASSRTDAPRGYTF. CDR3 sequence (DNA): TGTGCCAGCAGCCGGACGGACGCTCCTCGTGGCTACACCTTC.

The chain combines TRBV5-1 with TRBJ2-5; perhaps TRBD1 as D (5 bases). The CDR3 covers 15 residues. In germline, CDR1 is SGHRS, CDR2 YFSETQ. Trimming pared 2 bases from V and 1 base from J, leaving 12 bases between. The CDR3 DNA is TGCGCCAGCAGCTTCTCCCCCGACAGCCAAGAGACCCAGTACTTC. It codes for CASSFSPDSQETQYF.